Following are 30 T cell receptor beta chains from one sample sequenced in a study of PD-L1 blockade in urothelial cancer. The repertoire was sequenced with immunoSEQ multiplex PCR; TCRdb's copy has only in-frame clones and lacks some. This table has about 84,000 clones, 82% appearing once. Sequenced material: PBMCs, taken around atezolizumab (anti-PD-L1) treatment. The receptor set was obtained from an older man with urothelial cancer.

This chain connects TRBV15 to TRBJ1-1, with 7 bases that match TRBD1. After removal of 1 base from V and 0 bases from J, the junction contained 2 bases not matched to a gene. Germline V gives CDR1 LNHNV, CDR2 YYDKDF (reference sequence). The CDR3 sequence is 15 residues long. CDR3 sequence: CATSRGGQMNTEAFF. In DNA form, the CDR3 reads TGTGCCACCAGCAGAGGGGGACAGATGAACACTGAAGCTTTCTTT.

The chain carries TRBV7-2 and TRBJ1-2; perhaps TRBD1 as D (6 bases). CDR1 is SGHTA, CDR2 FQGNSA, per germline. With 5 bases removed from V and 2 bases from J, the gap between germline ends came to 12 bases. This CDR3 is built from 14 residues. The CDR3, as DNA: TGTGCCAGCAGCGCGGACAGTCGAAACTATGGCTACACCTTC. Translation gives CASSADSRNYGYTF.

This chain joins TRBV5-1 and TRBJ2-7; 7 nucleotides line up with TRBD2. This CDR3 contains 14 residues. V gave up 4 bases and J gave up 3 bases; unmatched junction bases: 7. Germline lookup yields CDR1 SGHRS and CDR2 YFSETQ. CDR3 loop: CASSPRLAIYEQYF. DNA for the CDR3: TGCGCCAGCAGCCCAAGACTAGCCATCTACGAGCAGTACTTC.

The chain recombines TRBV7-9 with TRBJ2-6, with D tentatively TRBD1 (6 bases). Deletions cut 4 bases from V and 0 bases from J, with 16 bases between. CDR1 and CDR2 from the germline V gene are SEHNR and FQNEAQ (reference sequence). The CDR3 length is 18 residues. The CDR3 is CASSSFRTVISGANVLTF. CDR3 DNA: TGTGCCAGCAGCTCCTTTAGGACAGTCATCTCTGGGGCCAACGTCCTGACTTTC.

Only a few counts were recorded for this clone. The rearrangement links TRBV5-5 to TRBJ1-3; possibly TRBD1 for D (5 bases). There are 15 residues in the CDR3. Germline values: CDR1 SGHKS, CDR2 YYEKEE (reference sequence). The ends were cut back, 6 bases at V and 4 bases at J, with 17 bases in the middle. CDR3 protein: CASTTGSLGGNTIYF. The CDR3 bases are TGTGCCAGCACCACAGGCTCCCTGGGGGGAAACACCATATATTTT.

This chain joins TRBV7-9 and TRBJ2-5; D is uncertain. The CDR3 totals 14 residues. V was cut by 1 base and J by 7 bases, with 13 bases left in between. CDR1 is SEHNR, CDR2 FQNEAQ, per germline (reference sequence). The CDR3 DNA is TGTGCCAGCAGCTTAGTTTCCACCGGTGGGACCCAGTACTTC. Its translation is CASSLVSTGGTQYF.

The CDR3 DNA reads TGTGCCAGTAGTAGCTCATTGGGACAGTCTTATAGCAATCAGCCCCAGCATTTT. Its translation: CASSSSLGQSYSNQPQHF. J is TRBJ1-5 and V is TRBV19; 7 bases are a match to TRBD1. V trimming: 4 bases; J trimming: 0 bases; junction bases outside the gene matches: 12. Per the germline V gene, CDR1 is LNHDA and CDR2 is SQIVND (reference sequence). This CDR3 has 18 amino acids.

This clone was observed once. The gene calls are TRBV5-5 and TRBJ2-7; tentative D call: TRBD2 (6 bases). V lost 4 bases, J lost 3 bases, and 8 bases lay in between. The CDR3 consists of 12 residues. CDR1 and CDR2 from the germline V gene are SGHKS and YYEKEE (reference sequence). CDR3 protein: CASSRDFYEQYF. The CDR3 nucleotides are TGTGCCAGCAGCCGGGACTTCTACGAGCAGTACTTC.

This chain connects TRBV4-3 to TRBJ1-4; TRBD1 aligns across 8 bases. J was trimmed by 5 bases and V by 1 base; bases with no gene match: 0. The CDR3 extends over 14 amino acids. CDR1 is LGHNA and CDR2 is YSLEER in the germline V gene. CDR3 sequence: CASSQGQGNEKLFF. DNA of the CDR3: TGCGCCAGCAGCCAAGGACAGGGGAATGAAAAACTGTTTTTT.

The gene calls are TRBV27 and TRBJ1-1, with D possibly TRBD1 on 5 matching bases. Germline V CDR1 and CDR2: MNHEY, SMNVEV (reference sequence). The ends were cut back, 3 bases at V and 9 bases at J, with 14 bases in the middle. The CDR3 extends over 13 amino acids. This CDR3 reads CASSFGMGGKAFF. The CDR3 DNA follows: TGTGCCAGCAGTTTTGGTATGGGGGGGAAAGCTTTCTTT.

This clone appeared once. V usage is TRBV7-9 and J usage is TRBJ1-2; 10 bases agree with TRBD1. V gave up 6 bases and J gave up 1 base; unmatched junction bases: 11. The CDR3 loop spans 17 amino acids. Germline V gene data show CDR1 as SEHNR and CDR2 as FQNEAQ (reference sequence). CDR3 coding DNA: TGTGCCAGCAGTACCCGGGACAGGGGCCCTCTTAACTATGGCTACACCTTC. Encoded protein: CASSTRDRGPLNYGYTF.

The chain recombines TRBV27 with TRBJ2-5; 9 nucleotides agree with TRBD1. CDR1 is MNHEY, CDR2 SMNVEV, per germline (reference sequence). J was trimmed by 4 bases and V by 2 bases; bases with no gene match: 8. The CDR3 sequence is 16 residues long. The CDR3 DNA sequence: TGTGCCAGCAGTTTAGCAGGGACAGGGAGTGGAGAGACCCAGTACTTC. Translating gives CASSLAGTGSGETQYF.

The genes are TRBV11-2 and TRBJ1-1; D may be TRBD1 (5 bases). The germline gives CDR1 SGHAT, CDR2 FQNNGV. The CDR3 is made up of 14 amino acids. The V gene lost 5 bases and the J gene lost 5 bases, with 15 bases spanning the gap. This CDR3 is CASSPRPGRTEAFF. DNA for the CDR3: TGTGCCAGCAGCCCTCGGCCAGGGAGGACTGAAGCTTTCTTT.

For the CDR3, the DNA is TGCAGCGTTGAGGAGACAGGGGGCCAAGATACGCAGTATTTT. This translates into CSVEETGGQDTQYF. This rearrangement joins TRBV29-1 to TRBJ2-3; 10 bases agree with TRBD1. The CDR3 has 14 residues. Unmatched junction bases numbered 5, after V lost 3 bases and J lost 5 bases. CDR1 is SQVTM, CDR2 ANQGSEA, per germline.

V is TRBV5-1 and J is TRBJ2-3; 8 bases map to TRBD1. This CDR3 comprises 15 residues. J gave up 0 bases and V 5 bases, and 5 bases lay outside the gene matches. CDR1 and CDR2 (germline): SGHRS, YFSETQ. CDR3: CASRHTGGSTDTQYF. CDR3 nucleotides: TGCGCCAGCAGACATACAGGGGGAAGCACAGATACGCAGTATTTT.

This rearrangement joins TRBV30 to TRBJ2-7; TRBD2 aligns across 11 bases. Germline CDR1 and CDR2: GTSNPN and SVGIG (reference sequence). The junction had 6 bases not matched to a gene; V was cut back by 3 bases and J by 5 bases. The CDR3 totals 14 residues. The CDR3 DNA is TGTGCCTGGAGATCTAGCGGGAGGAGCCACGAGCAGTACTTC. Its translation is CAWRSSGRSHEQYF. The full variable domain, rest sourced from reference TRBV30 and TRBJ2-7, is SQTIHQWPATLVQPVGSPLSLECTVEGTSNPNLYWYRQAAGRGLQLLFYSVGIGQISSEVPQNLSASRPQDRQFILSSKKLLLSDSGFYLCAWRSSGRSHEQYFGPGTRLTVT.

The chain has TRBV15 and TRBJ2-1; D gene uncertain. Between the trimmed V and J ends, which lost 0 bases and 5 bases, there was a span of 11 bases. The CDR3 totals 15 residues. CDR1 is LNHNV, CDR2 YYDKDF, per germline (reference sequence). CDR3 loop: CATSRDDTANNEQFF. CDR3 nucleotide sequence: TGTGCCACCAGCAGAGATGATACTGCCAACAATGAGCAGTTCTTC. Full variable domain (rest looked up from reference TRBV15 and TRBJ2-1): DAMVIQNPRYQVTQFGKPVTLSCSQTLNHNVMYWYQQKSSQAPKLLFHYYDKDFNNEADTPDNFQSRRPNTSFCFLDIRSPGLGDTAMYLCATSRDDTANNEQFFGPGTRLTVL.

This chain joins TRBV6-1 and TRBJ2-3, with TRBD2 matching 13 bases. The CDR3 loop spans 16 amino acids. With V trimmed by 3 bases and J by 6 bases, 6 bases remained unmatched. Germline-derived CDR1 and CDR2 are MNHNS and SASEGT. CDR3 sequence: CASSDLLAGGLDTQYF. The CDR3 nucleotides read TGTGCCAGCAGTGACCTACTAGCGGGGGGGCTCGATACGCAGTATTTT.

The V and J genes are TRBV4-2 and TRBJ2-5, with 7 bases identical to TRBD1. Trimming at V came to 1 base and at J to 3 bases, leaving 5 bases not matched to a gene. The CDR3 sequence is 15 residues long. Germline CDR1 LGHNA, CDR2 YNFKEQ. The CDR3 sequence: CASSQVPGGKETQYF. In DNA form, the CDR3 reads TGTGCCAGCAGCCAAGTACCAGGGGGAAAAGAGACCCAGTACTTC.

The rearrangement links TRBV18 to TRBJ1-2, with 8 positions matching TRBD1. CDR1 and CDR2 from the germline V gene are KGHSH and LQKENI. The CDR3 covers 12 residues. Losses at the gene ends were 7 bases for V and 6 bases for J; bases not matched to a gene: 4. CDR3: CASYGQGDGYTF. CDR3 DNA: TGTGCCAGCTATGGACAGGGTGATGGCTACACCTTC.

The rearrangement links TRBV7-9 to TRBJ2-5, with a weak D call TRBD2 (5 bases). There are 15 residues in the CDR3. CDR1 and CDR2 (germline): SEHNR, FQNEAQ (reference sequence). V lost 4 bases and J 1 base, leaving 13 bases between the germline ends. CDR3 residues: CASSWTGGPQETQYF. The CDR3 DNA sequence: TGTGCCAGCAGCTGGACCGGAGGACCCCAAGAGACCCAGTACTTC. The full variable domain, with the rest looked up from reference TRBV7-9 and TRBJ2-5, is DTGVSQNPRHKITKRGQNVTFRCDPISEHNRLYWYRQTLGQGPEFLTYFQNEAQLEKSRLLSDRFSAERPKGSFSTLEIQRTEQGDSAMYLCASSWTGGPQETQYFGPGTRLLVL.

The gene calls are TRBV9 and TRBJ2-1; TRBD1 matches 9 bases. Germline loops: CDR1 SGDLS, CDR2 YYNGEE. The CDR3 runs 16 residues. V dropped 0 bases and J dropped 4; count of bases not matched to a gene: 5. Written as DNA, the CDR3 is TGTGCCAGCAGCGTAGCTGGGACAGGGATTTACAATGAGCAGTTCTTC. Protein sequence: CASSVAGTGIYNEQFF.

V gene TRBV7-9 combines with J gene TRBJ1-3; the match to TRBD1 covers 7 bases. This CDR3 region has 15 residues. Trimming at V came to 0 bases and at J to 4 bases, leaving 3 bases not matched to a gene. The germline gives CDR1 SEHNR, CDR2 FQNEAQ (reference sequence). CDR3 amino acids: CASSLATGWGNTIYF. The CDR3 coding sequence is TGTGCCAGCAGCTTAGCGACAGGGTGGGGAAACACCATATATTTT.

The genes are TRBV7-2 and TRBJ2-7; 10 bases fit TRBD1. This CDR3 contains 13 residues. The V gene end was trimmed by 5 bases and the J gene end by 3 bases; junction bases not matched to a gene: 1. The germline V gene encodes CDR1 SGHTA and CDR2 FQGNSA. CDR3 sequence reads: CASSRDRGYEQYF. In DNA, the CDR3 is TGTGCCAGCAGCCGGGACAGGGGCTACGAGCAGTACTTC.

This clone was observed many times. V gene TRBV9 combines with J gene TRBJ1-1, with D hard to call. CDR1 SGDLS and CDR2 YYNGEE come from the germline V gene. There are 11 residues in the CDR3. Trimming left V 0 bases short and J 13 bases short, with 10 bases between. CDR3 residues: CASSVADKLFF. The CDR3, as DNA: TGTGCCAGCAGCGTAGCAGACAAGCTTTTCTTT.

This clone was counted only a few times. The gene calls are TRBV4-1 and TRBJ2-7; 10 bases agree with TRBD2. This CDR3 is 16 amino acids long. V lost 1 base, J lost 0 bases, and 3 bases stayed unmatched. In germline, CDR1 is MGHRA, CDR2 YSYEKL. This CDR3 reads CASSQASSGSSYEQYF. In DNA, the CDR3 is TGCGCCAGCAGCCAAGCCTCTAGCGGGAGCTCCTACGAGCAGTACTTC.

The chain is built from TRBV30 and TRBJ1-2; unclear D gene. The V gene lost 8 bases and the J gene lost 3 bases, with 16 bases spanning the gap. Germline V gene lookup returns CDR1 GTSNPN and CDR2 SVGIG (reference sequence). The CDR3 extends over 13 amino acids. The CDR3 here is CAGSGLGDYGYTF. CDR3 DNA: TGTGCCGGTAGCGGTCTGGGTGACTATGGCTACACCTTC.

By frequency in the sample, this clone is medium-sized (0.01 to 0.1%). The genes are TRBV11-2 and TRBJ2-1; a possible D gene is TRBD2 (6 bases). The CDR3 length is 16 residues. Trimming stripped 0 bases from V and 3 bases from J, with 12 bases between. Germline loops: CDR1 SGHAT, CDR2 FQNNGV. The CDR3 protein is CASSLDWVGGYNEQFF. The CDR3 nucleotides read TGTGCCAGCAGCTTAGATTGGGTGGGAGGCTACAATGAGCAGTTCTTC.

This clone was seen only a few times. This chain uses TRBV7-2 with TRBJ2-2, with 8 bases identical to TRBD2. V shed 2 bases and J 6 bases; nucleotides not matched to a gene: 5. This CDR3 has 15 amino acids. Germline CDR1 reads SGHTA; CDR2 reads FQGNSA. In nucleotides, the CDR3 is TGTGCCAGCAGCTTACTAGCGGGTGGAGCCGGGGAGCTGTTTTTT. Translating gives CASSLLAGGAGELFF.

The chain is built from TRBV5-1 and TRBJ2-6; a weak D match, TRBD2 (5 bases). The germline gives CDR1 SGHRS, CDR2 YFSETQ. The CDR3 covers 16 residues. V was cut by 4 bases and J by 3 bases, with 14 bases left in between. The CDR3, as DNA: TGCGCCAGCAGCACTAGACCCCAAGTTGGGGCCAACGTCCTGACTTTC. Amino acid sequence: CASSTRPQVGANVLTF.